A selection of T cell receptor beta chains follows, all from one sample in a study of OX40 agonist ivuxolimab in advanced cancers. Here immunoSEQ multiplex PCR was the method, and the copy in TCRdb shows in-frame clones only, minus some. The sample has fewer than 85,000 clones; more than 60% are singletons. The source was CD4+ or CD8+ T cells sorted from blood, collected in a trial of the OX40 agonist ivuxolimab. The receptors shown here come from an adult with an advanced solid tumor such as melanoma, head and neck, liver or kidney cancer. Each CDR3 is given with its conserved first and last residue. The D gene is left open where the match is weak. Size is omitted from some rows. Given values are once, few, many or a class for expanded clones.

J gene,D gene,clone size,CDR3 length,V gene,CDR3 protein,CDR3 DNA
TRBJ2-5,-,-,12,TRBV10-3,CAISESRETQYF,TGTGCCATCAGTGAGTCCAGAGAGACCCAGTACTTC
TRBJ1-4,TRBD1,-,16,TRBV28,CASSPPETGENEKLFF,TGTGCCAGCAGTCCCCCCGAAACAGGGGAGAATGAAAAACTGTTTTTT
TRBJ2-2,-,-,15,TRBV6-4,CASSEQGRGTGELFF,TGTGCCAGCAGTGAACAAGGAAGGGGGACCGGGGAGCTGTTTTTT
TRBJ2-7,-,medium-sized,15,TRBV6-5,CASSYSQVGSYEQYF,TGTGCCAGCAGTTACTCCCAGGTCGGGTCCTACGAGCAGTACTTC
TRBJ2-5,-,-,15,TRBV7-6,CASSPNLEGYETQYF,TGTGCCAGCAGCCCTAATTTGGAAGGGTACGAGACCCAGTACTTC
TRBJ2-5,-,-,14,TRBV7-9,CASSLGEPQETQYF,TGTGCCAGCAGCTTAGGAGAGCCACAAGAGACCCAGTACTTC
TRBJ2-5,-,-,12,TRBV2,CASSEVGGEQYF,TGTGCCAGCAGTGAAGTAGGGGGTGAGCAGTACTTC
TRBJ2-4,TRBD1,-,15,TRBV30,CAWSVFGTVENIQYF,TGTGCCTGGAGTGTATTCGGGACAGTGGAAAACATTCAGTACTTC
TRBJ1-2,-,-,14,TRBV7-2,CASSQLGVGSGYTF,TGTGCCAGCAGCCAGTTGGGGGTTGGAAGCGGCTACACCTTC
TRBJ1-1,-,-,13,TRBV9,CASRAGPNTEAFF,TGTGCCAGCAGGGCAGGGCCGAACACTGAAGCTTTCTTT
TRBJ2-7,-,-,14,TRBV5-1,CASARDPNFDEQYF,TGCGCCAGCGCCAGGGACCCCAACTTTGACGAGCAGTACTTC
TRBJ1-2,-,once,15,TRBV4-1,CASSQTMDGFYGYTF,TGCGCCAGCAGCCAGACCATGGACGGATTCTATGGCTACACCTTC
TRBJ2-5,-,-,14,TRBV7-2,CASSLFQRGETQYF,TGTGCCAGCAGCTTATTCCAGCGTGGGGAGACCCAGTACTTC
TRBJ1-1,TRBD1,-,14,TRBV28,CASSGTGGHTEAFF,TGTGCCAGCAGTGGGACAGGGGGCCACACTGAAGCTTTCTTT
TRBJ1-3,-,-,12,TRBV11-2,CASSHGGNTIYF,TGTGCCAGCAGCCACGGGGGAAACACCATATATTTT
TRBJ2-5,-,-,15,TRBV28,CASSLLTGRGETQYF,TGTGCCAGCAGTTTGCTGACAGGCCGGGGGGAGACCCAGTACTTC
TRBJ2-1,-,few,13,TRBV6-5,CASSYPGQTEQFF,TGTGCCAGCAGTTACCCAGGACAGACTGAGCAGTTCTTC
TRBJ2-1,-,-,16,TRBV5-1,CASSFGPISSYNEQFF,TGCGCCAGCAGCTTTGGCCCAATAAGCTCCTACAATGAGCAGTTCTTC
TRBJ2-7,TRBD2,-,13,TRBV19,CASAGTSGHEQYF,TGTGCCAGTGCCGGGACTAGCGGACACGAGCAGTACTTC
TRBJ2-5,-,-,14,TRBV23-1,CARRTWGAQETQYF,TGCGCCAGACGAACTTGGGGGGCCCAAGAGACCCAGTACTTC
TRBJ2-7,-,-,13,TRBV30,CAWSVLGLYEQYF,TGTGCCTGGAGTGTACTCGGGCTATACGAGCAGTACTTC
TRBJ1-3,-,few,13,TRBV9,CASSVSSGNTIYF,TGTGCCAGCAGCGTCTCCTCTGGAAACACCATATATTTT
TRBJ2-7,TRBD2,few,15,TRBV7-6,CASSQTSGGSYEQYF,TGTGCCAGCAGCCAGACTAGCGGGGGCTCCTACGAGCAGTACTTC
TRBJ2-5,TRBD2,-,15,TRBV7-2,CASSLVNGLAETQYF,TGTGCCAGCAGCTTAGTCAATGGACTAGCGGAGACCCAGTACTTC
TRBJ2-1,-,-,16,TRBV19,CASSISRRGMGDEQFF,TGTGCCAGTAGTATCTCACGACGGGGGATGGGGGATGAGCAGTTCTTC
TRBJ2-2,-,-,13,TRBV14,CASSQVLGGELFF,TGTGCCAGCAGCCAAGTCCTTGGCGGGGAGCTGTTTTTT
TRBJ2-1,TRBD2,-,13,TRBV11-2,CASRPTSGGKQFF,TGTGCCAGCCGCCCTACTAGCGGGGGAAAGCAGTTCTTC
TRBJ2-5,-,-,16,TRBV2,CASSDDSAYFQETQYF,TGTGCCAGCAGTGACGACTCCGCATATTTCCAAGAGACCCAGTACTTC
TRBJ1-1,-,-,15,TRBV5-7,CASSLTRRGHTEAFF,TGTGCCAGCAGCTTAACTCGGCGGGGTCACACTGAAGCTTTCTTT
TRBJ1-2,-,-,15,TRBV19,CASRIPIGRFYGYTF,TGTGCCAGTAGGATTCCGATCGGCCGATTCTATGGCTACACCTTC
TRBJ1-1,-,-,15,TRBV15,CATSRVWRLNTEAFF,TGTGCCACCAGCAGAGTATGGCGATTGAACACTGAAGCTTTCTTT
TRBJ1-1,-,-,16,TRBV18,CASSPPPGSWGTEAFF,TGTGCCAGCTCACCACCCCCGGGCAGCTGGGGCACTGAAGCTTTCTTT
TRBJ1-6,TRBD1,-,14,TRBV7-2,CASRPGQGYSPLHF,TGTGCCAGCAGACCGGGACAGGGTTATTCACCCCTCCACTTT
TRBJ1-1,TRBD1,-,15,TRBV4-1,CASSQGQGANSEAFF,TGCGCCAGCAGCCAAGGACAGGGGGCTAACTCTGAAGCTTTCTTT
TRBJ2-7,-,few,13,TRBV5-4,CASSLAGGTEQYF,TGTGCCAGCAGCTTGGCTGGGGGAACTGAGCAGTACTTC
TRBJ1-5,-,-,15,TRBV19,CASSMGAADYQPQHF,TGTGCCAGTAGTATGGGTGCGGCAGATTATCAGCCCCAGCATTTT
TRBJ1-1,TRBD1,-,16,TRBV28,CASNSGQGTMNTEAFF,TGTGCCAGCAATTCGGGACAGGGTACAATGAACACTGAAGCTTTCTTT
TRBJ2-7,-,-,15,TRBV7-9,CASSLLGPSSYEQYF,TGTGCCAGCAGCCTCCTTGGGCCCAGCTCCTACGAGCAGTACTTC
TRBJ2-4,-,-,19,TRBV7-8,CASSLVARASLVAKNIQYF,TGTGCCAGCAGCTTAGTCGCGCGGGCCAGCCTAGTAGCCAAAAACATTCAGTACTTC
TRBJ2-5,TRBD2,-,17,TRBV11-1,CASSPRLAGGHRETQYF,TGTGCCAGCAGCCCCCGACTAGCGGGGGGGCATCGAGAGACCCAGTACTTC
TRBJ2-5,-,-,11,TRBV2,CASRLIGTQYF,TGTGCCAGCAGACTCATTGGGACCCAGTACTTC
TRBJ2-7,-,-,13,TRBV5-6,CASSSGPPYEQYF,TGTGCCAGCAGTTCCGGGCCTCCCTACGAGCAGTACTTC
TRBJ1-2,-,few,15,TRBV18,CASSPADGPYYGYTF,TGTGCCAGCTCACCAGCGGACGGGCCCTACTATGGCTACACCTTC
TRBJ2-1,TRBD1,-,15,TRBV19,CATLSDRVAFNEQFF,TGTGCCACCCTATCCGACAGGGTAGCGTTCAATGAGCAGTTCTTC
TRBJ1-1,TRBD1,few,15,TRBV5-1,CASSPGTGSSAEAFF,TGCGCCAGCAGCCCTGGGACAGGGTCATCAGCTGAAGCTTTCTTT
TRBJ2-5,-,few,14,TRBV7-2,CASSLERFSETQYF,TGTGCCAGCAGCTTAGAGAGATTCTCGGAGACCCAGTACTTC
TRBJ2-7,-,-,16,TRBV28,CASRSTTGPNSYEQYF,TGTGCCAGCAGGAGTACCACAGGCCCAAACTCCTACGAGCAGTACTTC
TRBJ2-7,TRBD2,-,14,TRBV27,CASSLGEGLYEQYF,TGTGCCAGCAGTTTAGGGGAGGGACTCTACGAGCAGTACTTC
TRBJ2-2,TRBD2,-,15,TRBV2,CASSGLAGGTGELFF,TGTGCCAGCAGTGGGCTAGCGGGAGGAACCGGGGAGCTGTTTTTT
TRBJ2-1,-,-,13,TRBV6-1,CASTRITDGEQFF,TGTGCCAGCACCAGGATTACCGATGGTGAGCAGTTCTTC
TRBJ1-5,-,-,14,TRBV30,CAWSVRDKNQPQHF,TGTGCCTGGAGTGTACGGGACAAGAATCAGCCCCAGCATTTT
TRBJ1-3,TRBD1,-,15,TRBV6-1,CASSSSRDSGNTIYF,TGTGCCAGCAGTTCTAGCCGGGACAGTGGAAACACCATATATTTT
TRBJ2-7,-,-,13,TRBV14,CASRGDSAYEQYF,TGTGCCAGCAGAGGGGACTCAGCCTACGAGCAGTACTTC
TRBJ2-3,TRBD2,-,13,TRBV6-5,CASRRAGGDTQYF,TGTGCCAGCCGGAGAGCGGGAGGAGATACGCAGTATTTT
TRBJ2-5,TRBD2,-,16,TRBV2,CASSEGLAGVQETQYF,TGTGCCAGCAGTGAAGGGTTAGCGGGGGTACAAGAGACCCAGTACTTC
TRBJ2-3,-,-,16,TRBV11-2,CASSLYLGASTDTQYF,TGTGCCAGCAGCTTATATCTGGGGGCCAGCACAGATACGCAGTATTTT
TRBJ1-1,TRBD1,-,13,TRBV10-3,CAISVQGDTEAFF,TGTGCCATCAGTGTCCAGGGGGACACTGAAGCTTTCTTT
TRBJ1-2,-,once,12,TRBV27,CASSLSGHGYTF,TGTGCCAGCAGTTTATCTGGCCATGGCTACACCTTC
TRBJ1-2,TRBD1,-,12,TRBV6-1,CASSTGGFGYTF,TGTGCCAGCAGTACAGGGGGCTTTGGCTACACCTTC